The rows below give T cell receptor beta chains drawn from one sample of a study of radiation and T cells in renal cell carcinoma. TCRdb's table, derived via immunoSEQ multiplex PCR, lists solely in-frame clones and lacks some. The sample holds 95,000 to 150,000 clones; around 80% are singletons and the top ten take roughly 6%. Sequenced here: blood, sampled from a patient whose treatment included radiotherapy and nephrectomy. The receptors come from a man aged 45 to 65 with renal cell carcinoma. Each CDR3 is given with its conserved first and last residue. The order of the fields is J gene, V gene, clone size, D gene, CDR3 protein, CDR3 DNA. A D gene is named only where the DNA matches it firmly. Clone size appears in some rows only: once, few, many, or a class for an expanded clone.

TRBJ1-4 | TRBV16 | - | - | CASSQSLVGMEKLFF | TGTGCCAGCAGCCAATCGTTAGTAGGGATGGAAAAACTGTTTTTT
TRBJ1-5 | TRBV6-5 | - | TRBD1 | CASSRDRGPQPQHF | TGTGCCAGCAGTCGGGACAGGGGGCCTCAGCCCCAGCATTTT
TRBJ2-1 | TRBV28 | - | - | CASSLDTYNEQFF | TGTGCCAGCAGCCTCGACACATACAATGAGCAGTTCTTC
TRBJ2-7 | TRBV19 | - | TRBD2 | CASREGPYNEQYF | TGTGCCAGTCGGGAGGGGCCCTACAACGAGCAGTACTTC
TRBJ1-1 | TRBV4-1 | - | - | CASSHPRLGPEAFF | TGCGCCAGCAGCCACCCGCGTCTCGGACCTGAAGCTTTCTTT
TRBJ2-7 | TRBV7-9 | - | - | CASSSPGDARNSYEQYF | TGTGCCAGCAGCTCTCCGGGGGACGCCCGTAACTCCTACGAGCAGTACTTC
TRBJ2-5 | TRBV4-1 | - | - | CASNDPGHAPSETQYF | TGCGCCAGCAACGATCCGGGACATGCTCCTAGCGAGACCCAGTACTTC
TRBJ1-1 | TRBV7-2 | - | - | CASRIQGIRFF | TGTGCCAGCAGAATACAGGGAATTCGGTTCTTT
TRBJ1-4 | TRBV5-1 | - | - | CASRGTATNEKLFF | TGCGCCAGCAGAGGTACAGCAACTAATGAAAAACTGTTTTTT
TRBJ2-7 | TRBV30 | - | - | CAWTDLSGYDSLGQYF | TGTGCCTGGACCGATCTTTCAGGGTACGATTCTTTAGGGCAGTACTTC
TRBJ1-2 | TRBV19 | - | TRBD1 | CASTRGGGVYGYTF | TGTGCCAGTACCCGGGGAGGGGGCGTCTATGGCTACACCTTC
TRBJ2-1 | TRBV12-5 | - | - | CASGLVKTPPYNEQFF | TGTGCTAGTGGTTTGGTAAAAACGCCACCTTACAATGAGCAGTTCTTC
TRBJ2-7 | TRBV2 | - | - | CASKGEYEQYF | TGTGCCAGCAAGGGAGAATACGAGCAGTACTTC
TRBJ2-1 | TRBV5-1 | - | TRBD1 | CASSLEPRQGYNEQFF | TGCGCCAGCAGCTTGGAGCCCCGACAGGGCTACAATGAGCAGTTCTTC
TRBJ2-5 | TRBV19 | - | - | CASSIAKGGGETQYF | TGTGCCAGTAGTATAGCCAAGGGAGGAGGAGAGACCCAGTACTTC
TRBJ2-7 | TRBV6-5 | - | - | CASSSLGGGPYF | TGTGCCAGCAGCTCCTTAGGGGGGGGGCCCTACTTC
TRBJ2-5 | TRBV28 | - | - | CASSSPRIETQYF | TGTGCCAGCAGTTCTCCTAGGATAGAGACCCAGTACTTC
TRBJ1-2 | TRBV6-1 | - | TRBD1 | CATRLERGLGGYTF | TGTGCCACTCGCTTAGAGAGGGGGCTTGGGGGCTACACCTTC
TRBJ1-4 | TRBV2 | - | - | CASSKDAAGEEKLFF | TGTGCCAGCAGTAAAGATGCGGCAGGGGAAGAAAAACTGTTTTTT
TRBJ1-1 | TRBV19 | - | - | CASSIAASLSNTEAFF | TGTGCCAGTAGTATCGCTGCGAGTTTATCGAACACTGAAGCTTTCTTT
TRBJ2-6 | TRBV5-1 | - | - | CASSLGGGAGANVLTF | TGCGCCAGCAGCTTGGGAGGGGGTGCTGGGGCCAACGTCCTGACTTTC
TRBJ1-1 | TRBV19 | - | - | CASSIWGTVTEAFF | TGTGCCAGTAGTATTTGGGGAACGGTGACTGAAGCTTTCTTT
TRBJ2-3 | TRBV5-1 | - | TRBD2 | CASSQTSGITDTQYF | TGCGCCAGCAGCCAGACTAGCGGCATCACAGATACGCAGTATTTT
TRBJ1-2 | TRBV29-1 | - | - | CSVATGVYGYTF | TGCAGCGTGGCGACGGGAGTCTATGGCTACACCTTC
TRBJ2-1 | TRBV9 | - | TRBD2 | CASSADPGTSLNEQFF | TGTGCCAGCAGCGCCGATCCCGGGACTAGCTTAAATGAGCAGTTCTTC
TRBJ2-2 | TRBV28 | - | - | CASSNNGELFF | TGTGCCAGCAGTAACAACGGGGAGCTGTTTTTT
TRBJ2-5 | TRBV6-1 | - | - | CATLETGRQETQYF | TGTGCCACCTTGGAGACGGGGAGACAAGAGACCCAGTACTTC
TRBJ2-7 | TRBV5-1 | - | - | CASSLIVRGEGGYEQYF | TGCGCCAGCAGCTTGATCGTACGGGGCGAGGGGGGTTACGAGCAGTACTTC
TRBJ2-1 | TRBV7-2 | - | TRBD2 | CASSFTSGTYNEQFF | TGTGCCAGCAGCTTTACTAGCGGCACCTACAATGAGCAGTTCTTC
TRBJ2-7 | TRBV5-1 | few | TRBD1 | CASSGDRRDDEQYF | TGCGCCAGCAGCGGGGACAGGCGAGACGACGAGCAGTACTTC
TRBJ1-5 | TRBV28 | - | - | CASSFRTTVGQPQHF | TGTGCCAGCAGTTTCCGGACAACAGTAGGGCAGCCCCAGCATTTT
TRBJ1-2 | TRBV29-1 | - | - | CSVESQANYGYTF | TGCAGCGTTGAATCCCAGGCTAACTATGGCTACACCTTC
TRBJ2-2 | TRBV30 | - | - | CAWGTLHTGELFF | TGTGCCTGGGGGACCCTTCACACCGGGGAGCTGTTTTTT
TRBJ2-3 | TRBV9 | - | - | CASSVGGERSWTDTQYF | TGTGCCAGCAGCGTAGGGGGCGAAAGGAGCTGGACAGATACGCAGTATTTT
TRBJ1-3 | TRBV7-6 | few | TRBD1 | CASSSGTAPGNTIYF | TGTGCCAGCAGCTCCGGGACAGCCCCTGGAAACACCATATATTTT
TRBJ1-5 | TRBV19 | - | - | CASRGVEVQPQHF | TGTGCCAGTAGGGGGGTAGAGGTCCAGCCCCAGCATTTT
TRBJ1-3 | TRBV10-3 | - | - | CAITSDSASGNTIYF | TGTGCCATCACCAGCGACTCAGCCTCTGGAAACACCATATATTTT
TRBJ2-2 | TRBV19 | - | - | CASRGAGLETGELFF | TGTGCCAGTAGGGGGGCAGGATTAGAAACCGGGGAGCTGTTTTTT
TRBJ2-2 | TRBV19 | - | - | CASSINRYTGELFF | TGTGCCAGTAGTATAAACAGGTACACCGGGGAGCTGTTTTTT
TRBJ2-5 | TRBV7-9 | few | TRBD2 | CASSLTSGGTQETQYF | TGTGCCAGCAGCCTAACTAGCGGGGGAACCCAAGAGACCCAGTACTTC
TRBJ2-3 | TRBV6-4 | - | - | CASSEKGASTDTQYF | TGTGCCAGCAGTGAGAAGGGAGCTAGCACAGATACGCAGTATTTT
TRBJ2-5 | TRBV5-4 | - | TRBD2 | CASTARSGGEETQYF | TGTGCCAGCACCGCCCGCAGCGGGGGGGAAGAGACCCAGTACTTC
TRBJ1-1 | TRBV30 | - | - | CAWSPTMNTEAFF | TGTGCCTGGAGTCCCACCATGAACACTGAAGCTTTCTTT
TRBJ2-3 | TRBV5-1 | - | - | CASSPNLGADTQYF | TGCGCCAGCAGCCCCAACCTGGGCGCAGATACGCAGTATTTT
TRBJ2-7 | TRBV5-5 | - | - | CASSLPGAFAHEQYF | TGTGCCAGCAGCTTGCCGGGGGCATTCGCCCACGAGCAGTACTTC
TRBJ1-1 | TRBV18 | - | - | CASSPPQGLNTEAFF | TGTGCCAGCTCACCGCCTCAGGGTCTGAACACTGAAGCTTTCTTT
TRBJ2-3 | TRBV19 | once | TRBD1 | CASSIGQGARFTQYF | TGTGCCAGTAGTATAGGACAGGGGGCCCGTTTTACGCAGTATTTT
TRBJ2-3 | TRBV10-3 | once | - | CAISGNRETNTDTQYF | TGTGCCATCAGTGGGAACAGGGAGACCAACACAGATACGCAGTATTTT
TRBJ1-5 | TRBV30 | - | - | CAWGGNQPQHF | TGTGCCTGGGGGGGCAATCAGCCCCAGCATTTT
TRBJ2-7 | TRBV19 | - | - | CASSQQGYEQYF | TGTGCCAGTAGTCAACAGGGCTACGAGCAGTACTTC
TRBJ2-7 | TRBV5-3 | - | - | CAIRLLTPYEQYF | TGTGCCATCCGACTCCTTACCCCCTACGAGCAGTACTTC
TRBJ2-3 | TRBV6-5 | - | - | CASSYRPGSTDTQYF | TGTGCCAGCAGTTACCGGCCCGGTAGCACAGATACGCAGTATTTT
TRBJ2-5 | TRBV5-5 | - | - | CASSSGDPGETQYF | TGTGCCAGCAGCTCCGGGGACCCGGGCGAGACCCAGTACTTC